The next 10 T cell receptor beta chains were all read from a single sample in a study of T-cell reconstitution after alpha-beta-depleted transplantation in children listed by TCRdb under 2016. The treatment or condition label for this specimen denotes: allogeneic hematopoietic cell transplantation with graft depleted of TCRalphabeta T cells and CD19 B cells. The library was prepared using PCR. The sequencing machine was an Illumina HiSeq 2500. TCR libraries were prepared with molecular barcoding, using unique molecular identifiers to normalize TCRbeta repertoire quantification. TCRdb passed the public sequencing reads through fastp at Q25 and MiXCR, retaining productive beta sequences. Each CDR3 protein appears once, grouped with its most common genes and DNA. The sample table records over 45,000 distinct CDR3 sequences; about 40% of these occur just once. The ten largest account for more than 95% of the sample.

The sequenced sample was PBMCs, mostly from graft donor cells, obtained 360 days after TCRalphabeta/CD19-depleted stem cell transplant. Source of these receptors: a male patient younger than 18 who had a stem cell transplant for acute lymphoblastic leukemia, so the T cells may come from the graft donor.

V and J are TRBV27 and TRBJ2-1; no clear D. CDR3 length: 14 amino acids. Germline CDR1 is MNHEY and CDR2 is SMNVEV (reference sequence). Trimming left V 2 bases short and J 8 bases short, with 13 bases between. This CDR3 is CASSLALGGDEQFF. CDR3 in DNA: TGTGCCAGCAGTTTAGCTCTAGGCGGCGATGAGCAGTTCTTC.

This chain links TRBV5-1 with TRBJ2-7; D is unresolved. Germline V gene lookup returns CDR1 SGHRS and CDR2 YFSETQ. Trimming removed 0 bases at V and 0 bases at J, with 19 bases between. The CDR3 runs to 18 residues. Here the CDR3 reads CASSLDGRAFASSYEQYF. The CDR3 DNA reads as TGCGCCAGCAGCTTGGACGGCCGGGCTTTCGCGAGCTCCTACGAGCAGTACTTC.

This clonotype was seen a handful of times. The chain uses TRBV2 and TRBJ2-7, with 8 positions matching TRBD1. Germline V gene data show CDR1 as SNHLY and CDR2 as FYNNEI. This CDR3 has 14 amino acids. V trimming: 5 bases; J trimming: 10 bases; junction bases outside the gene matches: 13. The CDR3 nucleotides are TGTGCCAGCAGTCAAGAGTCTCTCGACAGGGGACAGTACTTC. This codes for CASSQESLDRGQYF.

The V call is TRBV11-1, the J call TRBJ2-1; 8 nucleotides line up with TRBD2. V trimming: 1 base; J trimming: 7 bases; junction bases outside the gene matches: 18. The V gene's germline CDR1 is SGHAT and CDR2 FQDESV (reference sequence). The CDR3 contains 19 residues. The CDR3: CASSLVGGGLSGSLNEQFF. The DNA of the CDR3 is TGTGCCAGCAGCTTAGTAGGCGGGGGCCTGAGCGGGAGTCTTAATGAGCAGTTCTTC.

V gene TRBV19 combines with J gene TRBJ2-3; TRBD1 matches at 9 bases. The length of the CDR3 is 15 residues. The junction had 9 bases not matched to a gene; V was cut back by 5 bases and J by 6 bases. The germline gives CDR1 LNHDA, CDR2 SQIVND (reference sequence). CDR3 region: CASSETGGNLDTQYF. DNA for the CDR3: TGTGCCAGTAGTGAGACAGGGGGGAATCTGGATACGCAGTATTTT.

This clonotype showed up many times. V gene TRBV12-3 or TRBV12-4 combines with J gene TRBJ1-1; tentative D call: TRBD1 (5 bases). This CDR3 spans 11 amino acids. V lost 6 bases and J lost 11, with 13 bases in between. For the CDR3, the DNA is TGTGCCAGCAGCGTGGGGCCCTTGGCTTTCTTT. This encodes CASSVGPLAFF.

The chain uses TRBV12-3 or TRBV12-4 and TRBJ1-5; no reliable D call. The germline V and J ends were trimmed by 0 bases and 4 bases, with 7 bases remaining between them. The CDR3 has 14 residues. The CDR3 reads CASSLALGNQPQHF. CDR3 bases: TGTGCCAGCAGTTTAGCGCTTGGGAATCAGCCCCAGCATTTT.

This chain uses TRBV7-8 with TRBJ2-7, with D perhaps matching TRBD2 (5 bases). This CDR3 has 17 amino acids. V lost 1 base, J lost 0 bases, and 16 bases lay in between. Germline CDR1 is SGHVS and CDR2 is FQNEAQ. The CDR3 bases are TGTGCCAGCAGCTTAGGGAGGCCGGTAGCAAGCTCCTACGAGCAGTACTTC. It encodes CASSLGRPVASSYEQYF.

This sequence joins TRBV5-1 and TRBJ2-2, with 9 bases fitting TRBD1. Germline CDR1 and CDR2: SGHRS and YFSETQ. With 2 bases clipped from V and 7 bases from J, the junction kept 9 bases outside the gene matches. The CDR3 has 16 residues. CDR3 sequence reads: CASSLYRTGADGELFF. The CDR3 DNA reads as TGCGCCAGCAGCTTATACCGGACAGGGGCAGACGGGGAGCTGTTTTTT.

This clonotype has more than one count but fewer than ten. The rearrangement joins TRBV7-9 to TRBJ1-2, with 7 bases matching TRBD1. In germline, CDR1 is SEHNR, CDR2 FQNEAQ (reference sequence). V shed 3 bases and J 2 bases; nucleotides not matched to a gene: 6. This CDR3 has 15 residues. CDR3 residues: CASSFEGQLNYGYTF. CDR3 nucleotides: TGTGCCAGCAGCTTCGAGGGACAGCTAAACTATGGCTACACCTTC.